This TCR beta chain was identified in a study of tumor and adjacent non-tumor tissue in lung cancer. Across the whole study: Some 4.1 million productive TCRbeta reads were obtained per sample on average.

Three rounds of nested PCR, following a modified ARM-PCR protocol, produced the TCRbeta library. TCRdb independently ran MiXCR on the multiplex PCR reads; one entry per CDR3 protein. The data show some 70,000 distinct CDR3 sequences, around 70% seen once. RNA was extracted from bulk tissue without any cell sorting. The normal lung tissue was taken more than 3 cm from the tumor edge. As regards this clonotype: A clone one base away is much larger, so this may be a read error.

The germline gives CDR1 DFQATT, CDR2 SNEGSKA (reference sequence). CDR3 size: 14 residues. The chain has TRBV20-1 and TRBJ2-1; no definite D call. The sequence derives from a woman in her forties or fifties with non-small cell lung cancer. The material sequenced was distant non-tumor lung tissue. The DNA for the CDR3 is TGCAGTGCAGTTATTCCATTCTCCTACAATGAGCGGTTCTTC. This encodes CSAVIPFSYNERFF.